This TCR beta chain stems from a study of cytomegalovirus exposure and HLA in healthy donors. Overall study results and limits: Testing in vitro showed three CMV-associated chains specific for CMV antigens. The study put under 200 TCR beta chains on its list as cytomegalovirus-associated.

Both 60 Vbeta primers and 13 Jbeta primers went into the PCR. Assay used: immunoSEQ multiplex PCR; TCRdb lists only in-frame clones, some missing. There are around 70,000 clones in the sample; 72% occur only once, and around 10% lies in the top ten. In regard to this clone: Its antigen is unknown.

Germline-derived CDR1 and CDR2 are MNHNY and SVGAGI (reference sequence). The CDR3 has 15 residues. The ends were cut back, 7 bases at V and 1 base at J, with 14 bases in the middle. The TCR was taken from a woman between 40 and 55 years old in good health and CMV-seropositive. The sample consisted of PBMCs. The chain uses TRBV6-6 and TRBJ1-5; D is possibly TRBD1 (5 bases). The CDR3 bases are TGTGCCAGCACCCCGGAGGGGTTCAGCAATCAGCCCCAGCATTTT. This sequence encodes CASTPEGFSNQPQHF.